Listed here are 4 T cell receptor beta chains from one sample, sequenced in a study of blood T cell repertoires in COVID-19. Sequencing was performed with immunoSEQ multiplex PCR; in TCRdb, only in-frame clones are kept and a portion is missing. In the table there are 100,000 to 150,000 clones, roughly 77% of which are singletons. The sequenced sample was peripheral blood. The receptors here all came from a man between 60 and 70 years old with active or convalescent COVID-19.

In this sample, this clone turned up once. The chain combines TRBV9 with TRBJ2-7; tentatively, D is TRBD1 (6 bases). The CDR3 consists of 15 residues. Germline V lookup: CDR1 SGDLS, CDR2 YYNGEE. V was clipped by 2 bases and J by 0 bases, with 12 bases between them. The CDR3 bases are TGTGCCAGCAGCGTCTCCCCACAGGGCTCCTACGAGCAGTACTTC. It yields the protein CASSVSPQGSYEQYF.

The chain is built from TRBV27 and TRBJ1-1; maybe TRBD1 (5 bases). Germline V lookup: CDR1 MNHEY, CDR2 SMNVEV (reference sequence). The CDR3 spans 11 residues. In DNA, the CDR3 is TGTGCTACCCGGGGGTACACTGAAGCTTTCTTT. It translates to CATRGYTEAFF.

V gene TRBV19 combines with J gene TRBJ1-1; D perhaps matches TRBD1 (5 bases). Per germline, CDR1 LNHDA and CDR2 SQIVND (reference sequence). This CDR3 has 15 amino acids. Trimming pared 5 bases from V and 2 bases from J, leaving 15 bases between. Here the CDR3 reads CASSPYGQRNTEAFF. The CDR3 region has the DNA TGTGCCAGTAGTCCCTACGGACAAAGAAACACTGAAGCTTTCTTT.

This clone was seen a handful of times. This chain joins TRBV30 and TRBJ1-6, with a tentative D call TRBD1 (5 bases). The germline V gene has CDR1 GTSNPN and CDR2 SVGIG (reference sequence). The CDR3 contains 18 residues. V was shortened by 3 bases and J by 0 bases, with 18 bases between the two germline ends. The CDR3 here is CAWRPGTPSSSYNSPLHF. The CDR3 nucleotides read TGTGCCTGGAGACCCGGGACTCCCTCGAGCTCCTATAATTCACCCCTCCACTTT. The full variable domain, rest sourced from reference TRBV30 and TRBJ1-6, is SQTIHQWPATLVQPVGSPLSLECTVEGTSNPNLYWYRQAAGRGLQLLFYSVGIGQISSEVPQNLSASRPQDRQFILSSKKLLLSDSGFYLCAWRPGTPSSSYNSPLHFGNGTRLTVT.